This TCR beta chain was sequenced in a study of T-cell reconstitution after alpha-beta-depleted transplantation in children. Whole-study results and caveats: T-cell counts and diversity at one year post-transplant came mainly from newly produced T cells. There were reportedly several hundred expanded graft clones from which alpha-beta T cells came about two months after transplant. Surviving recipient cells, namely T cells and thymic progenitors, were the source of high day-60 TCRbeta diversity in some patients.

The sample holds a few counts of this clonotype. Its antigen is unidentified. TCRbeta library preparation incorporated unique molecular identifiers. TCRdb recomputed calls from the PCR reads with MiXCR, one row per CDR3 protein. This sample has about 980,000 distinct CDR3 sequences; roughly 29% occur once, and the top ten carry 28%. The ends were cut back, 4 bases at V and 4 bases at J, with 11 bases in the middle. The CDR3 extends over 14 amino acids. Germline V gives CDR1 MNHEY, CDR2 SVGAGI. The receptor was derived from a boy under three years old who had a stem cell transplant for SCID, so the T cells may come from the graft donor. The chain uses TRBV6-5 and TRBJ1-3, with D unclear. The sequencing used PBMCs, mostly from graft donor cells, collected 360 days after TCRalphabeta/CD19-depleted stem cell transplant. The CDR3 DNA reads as TGTGCCAGCAGTTCCAACCGACGGGGAAACACCATATATTTT. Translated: CASSSNRRGNTIYF.